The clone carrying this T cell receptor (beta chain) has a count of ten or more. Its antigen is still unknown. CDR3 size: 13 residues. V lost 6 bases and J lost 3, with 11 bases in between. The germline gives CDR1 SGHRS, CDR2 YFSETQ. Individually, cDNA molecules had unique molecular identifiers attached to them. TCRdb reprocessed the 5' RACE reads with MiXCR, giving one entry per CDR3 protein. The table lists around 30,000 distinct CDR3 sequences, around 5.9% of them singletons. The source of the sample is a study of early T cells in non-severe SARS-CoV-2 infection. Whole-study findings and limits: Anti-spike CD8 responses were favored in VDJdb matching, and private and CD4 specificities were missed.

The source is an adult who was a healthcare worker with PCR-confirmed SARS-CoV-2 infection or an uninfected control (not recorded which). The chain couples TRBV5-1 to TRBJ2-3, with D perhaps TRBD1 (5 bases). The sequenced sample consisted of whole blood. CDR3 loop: CASKNPGTDTQYF. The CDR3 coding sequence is TGCGCCAGCAAGAATCCAGGGACAGATACGCAGTATTTT. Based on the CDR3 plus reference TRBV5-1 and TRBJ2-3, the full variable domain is KAGVTQTPRYLIKTRGQQVTLSCSPISGHRSVSWYQQTPGQGLQFLFEYFSETQRNKGNFPGRFSGRQFSNSRSEMNVSTLELGDSALYLCASKNPGTDTQYFGPGTRLTVL.